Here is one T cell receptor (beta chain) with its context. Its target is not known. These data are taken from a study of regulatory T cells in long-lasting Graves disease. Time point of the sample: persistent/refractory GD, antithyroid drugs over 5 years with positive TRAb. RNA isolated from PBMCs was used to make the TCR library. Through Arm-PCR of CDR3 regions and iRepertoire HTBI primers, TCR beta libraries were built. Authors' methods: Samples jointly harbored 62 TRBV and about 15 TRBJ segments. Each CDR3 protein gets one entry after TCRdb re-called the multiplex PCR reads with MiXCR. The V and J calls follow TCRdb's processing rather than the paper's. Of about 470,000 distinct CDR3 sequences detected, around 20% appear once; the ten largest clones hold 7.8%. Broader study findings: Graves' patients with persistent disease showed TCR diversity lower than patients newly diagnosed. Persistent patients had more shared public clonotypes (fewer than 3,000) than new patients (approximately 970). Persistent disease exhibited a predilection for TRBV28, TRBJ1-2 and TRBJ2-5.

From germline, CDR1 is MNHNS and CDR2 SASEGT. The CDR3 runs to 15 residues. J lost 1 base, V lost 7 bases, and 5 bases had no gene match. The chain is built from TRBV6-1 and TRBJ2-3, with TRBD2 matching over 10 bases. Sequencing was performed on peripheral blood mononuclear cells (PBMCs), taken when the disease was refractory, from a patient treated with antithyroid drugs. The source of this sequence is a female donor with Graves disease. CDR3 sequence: CASNRGTSGTDTQYF. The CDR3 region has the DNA TGTGCCAGCAACCGCGGGACTAGCGGCACAGATACGCAGTATTTT.